The entry below gives a single T cell receptor beta chain sequence along with its context. Antigen specificity is unknown. The germline gene is not matched at one end of the junction; a read error may be the cause. The CDR3 totals 13 residues. The germline gives CDR1 SGHRS, CDR2 YFSETQ. TCRdb itself ran the 5' RACE reads through MiXCR, one entry per CDR3 protein. The sample comprises some 700,000 distinct CDR3 sequences, 15% to 20% of which are singletons, and roughly a fifth rests with the top ten. The source of the sample is a study of CD8 T cells in ankylosing spondylitis. Findings and caveats of the study: Matched synovial fluid from ankylosing spondylitis patients was reported to be enriched for disease-linked clones. Past research had described some motif variants in reactive arthritis synovial fluid and blood. Blood of patients with ankylosing spondylitis appeared to be characterized by a TCR beta motif of eight highly homologous variants.

The sequenced sample consisted of blood, either unsorted or a sorted T cell fraction (not recorded which). This chain links TRBV5-1 with TRBJ2-3; D perhaps matches TRBD2 (6 bases). The sequence derives from a male donor with ankylosing spondylitis. This CDR3 reads CASSLEGLDTQYF. Here the CDR3 DNA reads TGCGCCAGTAGCTTGGAGGGGTTAGATACGCAGTATTTT.